A single sample gave rise to the 29 T cell receptor beta chains below, sequenced in a study of blood T cell repertoires in COVID-19. Data came from immunoSEQ multiplex PCR; TCRdb stores just in-frame clones and leaves some out. Of approximately 220,000 clones in the sample, more than 65% were seen once. Sequencing input: peripheral blood. These receptors were obtained from a woman younger than 45 who had recovered from COVID-19.

V gene TRBV12-3 or TRBV12-4 combines with J gene TRBJ1-1; unclear D gene. The CDR3 has 12 residues. Trimming pared 5 bases from V and 7 bases from J, leaving 11 bases between. The CDR3 region is CASSQFRDEAFF. The CDR3, as DNA: TGTGCCAGCAGTCAGTTCCGGGATGAAGCTTTCTTT.

The chain is built from TRBV7-8 and TRBJ2-5; weak D call: TRBD1 (6 bases). CDR3 length: 17 residues. The germline CDR1 and CDR2 sequences are SGHVS and FQNEAQ. V was shortened by 2 bases and J by 4 bases, with 20 bases between the two germline ends. This chain's CDR3 is CASSLRTRARGAETQYF. CDR3 DNA sequence: TGTGCCAGCAGCTTAAGAACACGTGCCAGGGGTGCAGAGACCCAGTACTTC.

Details on this clone: The junction does not match germline at one end; this may be a read error. This chain uses TRBV11-2 with TRBJ2-7; perhaps TRBD1 as D (8 bases). Per germline, CDR1 SGHAT and CDR2 FQNNGV. This CDR3 has 13 residues. The chain's CDR3 is CASSLDRGGEQYF. The CDR3 coding sequence is TGTGCCAGCAGCCTAGACAGGGGAGGGGAGCAGTACTTC.

This clone has only a few counts. V is TRBV6-2 or TRBV6-3 and J is TRBJ2-1; TRBD1 matches 7 bases. Germline trimming cut 5 bases from V and 9 bases from J; bases unmatched to any gene: 7. The CDR3 sequence is 13 residues long. Germline V gene sequence: CDR1 MNHEY, CDR2 SVGEGT. The CDR3 region is CASSQSTGAEQFF. In DNA, the CDR3 is TGTGCCAGCAGTCAGTCCACAGGGGCTGAGCAGTTCTTC.

The chain has TRBV19 and TRBJ2-4; perhaps TRBD1 as D (6 bases). The CDR3 runs to 13 residues. CDR1 and CDR2 (germline): LNHDA, SQIVND (reference sequence). Trimming took 8 bases from V and 6 from J, leaving 14 bases between them. In DNA, the CDR3 is TGTGCCAGTGGTACCCTGGACAGAAACATTCAGTACTTC. Its protein is CASGTLDRNIQYF.

The chain links TRBV29-1 to TRBJ2-3; D uncertain. Germline V lookup: CDR1 SQVTM, CDR2 ANQGSEA. V dropped 3 bases and J dropped 4 bases, with 8 bases sitting between them. The CDR3 has 12 residues. CDR3 protein: CSVDVDSDTQYF. CDR3 DNA: TGCAGCGTTGATGTAGATTCAGATACGCAGTATTTT.

This chain links TRBV20-1 with TRBJ1-2; TRBD1 matches at 7 bases. V was clipped by 4 bases and J by 4 bases; unmatched bases: 0. Germline CDR1 DFQATT, CDR2 SNEGSKA (reference sequence). The CDR3 is 11 residues long. CDR3 nucleotide sequence: TGCAGTGCTACAGGGGGCTATGGCTACACCTTC. Encoded protein: CSATGGYGYTF.

J is TRBJ2-7 and V is TRBV7-9; 7 nucleotides line up with TRBD1. Germline loops: CDR1 SEHNR, CDR2 FQNEAQ (reference sequence). With V trimmed by 8 bases and J by 3 bases, 10 bases remained unmatched. This CDR3 region has 14 residues. The CDR3 spells CASAWGQRYYEQYF. Here the CDR3 DNA reads TGTGCCAGCGCATGGGGACAGCGTTACTACGAGCAGTACTTC.

The J gene is TRBJ2-7, the V gene TRBV7-8, with 8 bases aligning to TRBD2. CDR1 is SGHVS, CDR2 FQNEAQ, per germline. Unmatched junction bases numbered 14, after V lost 5 bases and J lost 2 bases. The CDR3 covers 17 residues. The CDR3 DNA is TGTGCCAGCAGCGTCCCCGGGGGGGGTTCCAATACCTACGAGCAGTACTTC. It translates to CASSVPGGGSNTYEQYF.

This clone showed up just a few times. The rearrangement links TRBV10-3 to TRBJ1-5; TRBD1 matches 7 bases. Germline CDR1 reads ENHRY; CDR2 reads SYGVKD. Trimming took 6 bases from V and 2 from J; bases not matched to a gene: 7. The CDR3 loop spans 15 amino acids. CDR3 nucleotide sequence: TGTGCCATCAGCCGACAGGGTGGCGGCAATCAGCCCCAGCATTTT. This encodes CAISRQGGGNQPQHF.

The chain is built from TRBV3-1 (or the pseudogene TRBV3-2) and TRBJ2-7; 8 bases match TRBD2. Trimming took 5 bases from V and 6 from J; bases not matched to a gene: 9. The CDR3 covers 14 residues. Per the germline V gene, CDR1 is LGHDT and CDR2 is YNNKEL (reference sequence). The CDR3 loop reads CASSRIPAGAEQYF. Written as DNA, the CDR3 is TGTGCCAGCAGCAGGATTCCAGCGGGAGCCGAGCAGTACTTC.

This clone was detected only a few times. CDR3 nucleotide sequence: TGCGCCAGCAGCTCGGGACAGCCCGGACAGCCCCAGCATTTT. Translation: CASSSGQPGQPQHF. The V gene is TRBV5-1, the J gene TRBJ1-5, with 7 nucleotides matching TRBD1. Germline CDR1 reads SGHRS; CDR2 reads YFSETQ. The CDR3 extends over 14 amino acids. Trimming cost V 3 bases and J 7 bases; bases outside gene matches: 7.

The genes are TRBV5-4 and TRBJ2-7; TRBD1 matches at 9 bases. The germline V gene encodes CDR1 SGHNT and CDR2 YYREEE (reference sequence). With 2 bases clipped from V and 4 bases from J, the junction kept 4 bases outside the gene matches. The CDR3 is 14 residues long. The CDR3 bases are TGTGCCAGCAGCTTACAGGGGGCTGTATACGAGCAGTACTTC. It is translated as CASSLQGAVYEQYF.

This clone was recorded many times. The chain carries TRBV5-4 and TRBJ2-7; 7 bases map to TRBD2. V lost 4 bases, J lost 1 base, and 8 bases stayed unmatched. The CDR3 is 15 amino acids. Germline V gives CDR1 SGHNT, CDR2 YYREEE (reference sequence). This CDR3 reads CASSTALASSYEQYF. The DNA of the CDR3 is TGTGCCAGCAGCACTGCACTAGCGAGTTCCTACGAGCAGTACTTC.

The table lists this clone with a count of one. The rearrangement uses TRBV19 and TRBJ2-7; TRBD1 matches 9 bases. The CDR3 has 16 amino acids. CDR1 and CDR2 from the germline V gene are LNHDA and SQIVND (reference sequence). After removal of 5 bases from V and 4 bases from J, the junction contained 12 bases not matched to a gene. The DNA for the CDR3 is TGTGCCAGTAGTGATAACTACGGGACAGGGTCGTACGAGCAGTACTTC. This encodes CASSDNYGTGSYEQYF.

CDR3 sequence: CASSHWGQGMGANTGELFF. CDR3 bases: TGTGCCAGCAGCCATTGGGGACAGGGAATGGGGGCGAACACCGGGGAGCTGTTTTTT. This sequence joins TRBV3-1 (or the pseudogene TRBV3-2) and TRBJ2-2; the match to TRBD1 covers 9 bases. The V gene's germline CDR1 is LGHDT and CDR2 YNNKEL (reference sequence). J was trimmed by 0 bases and V by 3 bases; bases with no gene match: 11. This CDR3 region has 19 residues.

The chain is built from TRBV6-4 and TRBJ2-7; perhaps TRBD1 as D (6 bases). Germline loops: CDR1 MRHNA, CDR2 SNTAGT. This CDR3 spans 14 amino acids. V dropped 2 bases and J dropped 3 bases, with 11 bases sitting between them. DNA of the CDR3: TGTGCCAGCAGTGACACCGCAGGGGACTACGAGCAGTACTTC. It codes for CASSDTAGDYEQYF.

CDR3 DNA sequence: TGTGCCAGCGGGTCCGGGACAGGGAGGTACGGTGGCTACACCTTC. Encoded protein: CASGSGTGRYGGYTF. The chain couples TRBV2 to TRBJ1-2; 9 positions agree with TRBD1. Per germline, CDR1 SNHLY and CDR2 FYNNEI. The CDR3 contains 15 residues. The trim removed 8 bases at V and 7 bases at J, leaving 14 bases unmatched.

V gene TRBV7-8 combines with J gene TRBJ2-7; a possible D gene is TRBD1 (5 bases). The CDR3 consists of 15 residues. CDR1 and CDR2 from the germline V gene are SGHVS and FQNEAQ. V dropped 5 bases and J dropped 6 bases, with 20 bases sitting between them. The CDR3 is CASSPLQGQLSEQYF. Written as DNA, the CDR3 is TGTGCCAGCAGCCCATTGCAGGGCCAGCTAAGCGAGCAGTACTTC.

The chain recombines TRBV30 with TRBJ2-7, with TRBD1 as a possible D gene (6 bases). The CDR3 loop spans 15 amino acids. Germline V gives CDR1 GTSNPN, CDR2 SVGIG (reference sequence). V dropped 7 bases and J dropped 2 bases, with 21 bases sitting between them. As DNA, the CDR3 is TGTGCCTCTTACCAAAGGGCAGGGGTAACCTACGAGCAGTACTTC. Its protein product is CASYQRAGVTYEQYF.

This clone was observed a few times. V is TRBV5-1 and J is TRBJ2-7; 12 bases line up with TRBD2. The CDR3 length is 15 residues. CDR1 is SGHRS and CDR2 is YFSETQ in the germline V gene. V was clipped by 5 bases and J by 2 bases; unmatched bases: 5. The CDR3 loop reads CASRPTSGSTYEQYF. The DNA for the CDR3 is TGCGCCAGCAGGCCGACTAGCGGGAGCACCTACGAGCAGTACTTC.

The chain has TRBV7-9 and TRBJ2-3; D is perhaps TRBD2 (5 bases). The V end lost 8 bases, the J end lost 0 bases, and 15 bases lay between the germline ends. Germline V gene sequence: CDR1 SEHNR, CDR2 FQNEAQ (reference sequence). The CDR3 has 15 amino acids. The CDR3, as DNA: TGTGCCAGCCAACGAGCGGCCCTCAGCACAGATACGCAGTATTTT. It encodes CASQRAALSTDTQYF.

The gene calls are TRBV9 and TRBJ2-1, with D possibly matching TRBD2 (5 bases). Per the germline V gene, CDR1 is SGDLS and CDR2 is YYNGEE. V was clipped by 3 bases and J by 4 bases, with 14 bases between them. This CDR3 region has 15 residues. This CDR3 reads CASSGQLEPYNEQFF. The DNA for the CDR3 is TGTGCCAGCAGCGGTCAACTAGAACCTTACAATGAGCAGTTCTTC.

The chain uses TRBV29-1 and TRBJ2-3; 12 bases line up with TRBD2. The V gene end was trimmed by 7 bases and the J gene end by 8 bases; junction bases not matched to a gene: 10. The CDR3 has 14 amino acids. Germline V gives CDR1 SQVTM, CDR2 ANQGSEA. CDR3 sequence reads: CSGTGTSGLGTQYF. The CDR3 coding sequence is TGCAGCGGGACCGGGACTAGCGGGCTAGGTACGCAGTATTTT.

This clone was counted only a few times. At one end the junction does not follow the germline gene, possibly because of a read error. The J gene is TRBJ1-1, the V gene TRBV25-1, with D uncertain. The CDR3 loop spans 10 amino acids. Germline V CDR1 and CDR2: MGHDK, SYGVNS. The CDR3 DNA is TGTGCCAGCAGTGGGCACCGGGTCGTGTTT. This codes for CASSGHRVVF.

The rearrangement links TRBV24-1 to TRBJ1-2, with a tentative D call TRBD1 (5 bases). The CDR3 contains 13 residues. V dropped 4 bases and J dropped 2 bases, with 7 bases sitting between them. Germline V lookup: CDR1 KGHDR, CDR2 SFDVKD. CDR3 protein: CATSEGRNYGYTF. The CDR3 DNA is TGTGCCACCAGTGAGGGGCGAAACTATGGCTACACCTTC.

V gene TRBV6-5 combines with J gene TRBJ2-1, with D possibly TRBD2 on 5 matching bases. The length of the CDR3 is 12 residues. The germline gives CDR1 MNHEY, CDR2 SVGAGI. Trimming removed 10 bases from V and 1 base from J, with 8 bases in between. This chain's CDR3 is CATQRSYNEQFF. The CDR3 region has the DNA TGTGCCACTCAGCGGTCCTACAATGAGCAGTTCTTC.

The CDR3 loop is CAWSFRWGHLNQPQHF. The DNA for the CDR3 is TGTGCCTGGAGTTTCAGATGGGGACATCTCAATCAGCCCCAGCATTTT. J is TRBJ1-5 and V is TRBV30, with D maybe TRBD1 (6 bases). The CDR3 loop spans 16 amino acids. Germline V gene sequence: CDR1 GTSNPN, CDR2 SVGIG (reference sequence). Deletions cut 2 bases from V and 3 bases from J, with 17 bases between.

The chain is built from TRBV28 and TRBJ1-6; perhaps TRBD1 as D (6 bases). Germline V lookup: CDR1 MDHEN, CDR2 SYDVKM. The CDR3 loop spans 12 amino acids. V dropped 7 bases and J dropped 10 bases, with 11 bases sitting between them. DNA for the CDR3: TGTGCCAGCACTATAAGGGGGTCACCCCTCCACTTT. Encoded protein: CASTIRGSPLHF.